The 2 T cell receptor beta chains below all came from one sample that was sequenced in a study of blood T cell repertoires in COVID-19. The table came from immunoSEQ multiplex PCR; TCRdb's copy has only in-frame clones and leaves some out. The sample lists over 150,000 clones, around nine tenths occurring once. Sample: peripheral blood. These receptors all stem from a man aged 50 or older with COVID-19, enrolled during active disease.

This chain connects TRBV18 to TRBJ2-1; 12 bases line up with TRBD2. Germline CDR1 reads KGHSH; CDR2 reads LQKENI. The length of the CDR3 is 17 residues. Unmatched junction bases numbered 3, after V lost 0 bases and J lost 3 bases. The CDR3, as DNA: TGTGCCAGCTCACCACCGACTAGCGGGAGAGGCTACAATGAGCAGTTCTTC. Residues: CASSPPTSGRGYNEQFF.

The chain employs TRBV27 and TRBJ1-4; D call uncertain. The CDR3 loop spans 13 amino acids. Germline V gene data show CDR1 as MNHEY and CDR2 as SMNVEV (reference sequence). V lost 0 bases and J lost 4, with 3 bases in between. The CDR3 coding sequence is TGTGCCAGCAGTTTATCGCGTAATGAAAAACTGTTTTTT. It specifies CASSLSRNEKLFF.